This entry lists 27 T cell receptor beta chains sequenced from one sample in a study of T cell responses to AZD1222 COVID-19 vaccine. Sequenced by immunoSEQ multiplex PCR; TCRdb stores in-frame clones only, minus some. The table has under 200,000 clones, about 92% seen once; the top ten hold 3.5% to 4%. The sequenced sample was peripheral blood, obtained 28 days after the second dose of the MenACWY control vaccine. All receptors derive from an adult who received the MenACWY meningococcal vaccine as a control.

The chain uses TRBV5-4 and TRBJ1-4; 8 nucleotides align to TRBD1. The germline V gene encodes CDR1 SGHNT and CDR2 YYREEE (reference sequence). This CDR3 spans 16 amino acids. V dropped 1 base and J dropped 8; count of bases not matched to a gene: 10. The CDR3 here is CASSLTRTGSYEKLFF. In DNA, the CDR3 is TGTGCCAGCAGCTTGACCCGGACAGGGAGTTACGAAAAACTGTTTTTT.

The CDR3 DNA is TGTGCCAGCAGTTCTAGAGGGGGGATCAGCTCCTACGAGCAGTACTTC. Translated: CASSSRGGISSYEQYF. This chain joins TRBV7-9 and TRBJ2-7; perhaps D is TRBD1 or TRBD2 (6 bases each). V lost 6 bases and J lost 0, with 18 bases in between. Germline V gene lookup returns CDR1 SEHNR and CDR2 FQNEAQ (reference sequence). The length of the CDR3 is 16 residues.

V gene TRBV5-4 combines with J gene TRBJ1-3, with D possibly matching TRBD1 (6 bases). V gave up 1 base and J gave up 2 bases, with 10 bases separating them. The CDR3 covers 15 residues. Germline V CDR1 and CDR2: SGHNT, YYREEE (reference sequence). The CDR3 region has the DNA TGTGCCAGCAGCTTGATCGGACAGACTGGAAACACCATATATTTT. Its protein product is CASSLIGQTGNTIYF.

The chain combines TRBV7-9 with TRBJ2-7; TRBD1 matches at 9 bases. This CDR3 is built from 14 residues. The germline CDR1 and CDR2 sequences are SEHNR and FQNEAQ (reference sequence). The ends lost 5 bases at V and 4 bases at J; junction bases unmatched: 6. The CDR3 is CASSLTGGGYEQYF. The CDR3 DNA reads TGTGCCAGCAGCCTGACAGGGGGAGGGTACGAGCAGTACTTC.

The rearrangement joins TRBV14 to TRBJ1-2, with 7 positions matching TRBD1. This CDR3 has 15 residues. Looked up from germline, CDR1 is SGHDN and CDR2 is FVKESK. V shed 0 bases, J shed 4 bases, and the junction held 5 bases outside the gene matches. The CDR3 region has the DNA TGTGCCAGCAGCCAAGACCAGGGGGTGGGCTATGGCTACACCTTC. Protein sequence: CASSQDQGVGYGYTF. The whole variable domain, remainder taken from reference TRBV14 and TRBJ1-2, is EAGVTQFPSHSVIEKGQTVTLRCDPISGHDNLYWYRRVMGKEIKFLLHFVKESKQDESGMPNNRFLAERTGGTYSTLKVQPAELEDSGVYFCASSQDQGVGYGYTFGSGTRLTVV.

This sequence joins TRBV6-1 and TRBJ2-7; D may be TRBD1 (5 bases). This CDR3 is 13 amino acids long. In germline, CDR1 is MNHNS, CDR2 SASEGT. Trimming pared 3 bases from V and 4 bases from J, leaving 10 bases between. The CDR3 DNA follows: TGTGCCAGCAGTGAGCAGGGATGGTACGAGCAGTACTTC. Translation gives CASSEQGWYEQYF.

In DNA form, the CDR3 reads TGTGCCAGCAGGGAGACTCTGGCGGGGCTTGAAGCTTTCTTT. Translated: CASRETLAGLEAFF. This sequence joins TRBV6-5 and TRBJ1-1, with D tentatively TRBD1 (5 bases). Trimming stripped 6 bases from V and 7 bases from J, with 18 bases between. The CDR3 contains 14 residues. Germline V gene lookup returns CDR1 MNHEY and CDR2 SVGAGI.

This chain connects TRBV20-1 to TRBJ2-5; D ambiguous. V gave up 3 bases and J gave up 2 bases, with 7 bases separating them. The CDR3 loop spans 12 amino acids. Germline V gene data show CDR1 as DFQATT and CDR2 as SNEGSKA (reference sequence). The CDR3: CSASTAQETQYF. The DNA for the CDR3 is TGCAGTGCTAGTACAGCTCAAGAGACCCAGTACTTC.

This clone came up a few times. The gene calls are TRBV6-2 or TRBV6-3 and TRBJ2-5; D possibly uses TRBD1 or TRBD2 (6 bases each). CDR3 length equals 14 residues. V lost 6 bases to trimming and J lost 4 bases, with 15 bases between them. Germline V gene sequence: CDR1 MNHEY, CDR2 SVGEGT. The CDR3 DNA follows: TGTGCCAGCAGCCGGGGCAGGGGAGGAGAGACCCAGTACTTC. It is translated as CASSRGRGGETQYF.

V and J are TRBV3-1 (or the pseudogene TRBV3-2) and TRBJ1-5; 7 bases map to TRBD1. CDR3 size: 13 residues. The germline gives CDR1 LGHDT, CDR2 YNNKEL (reference sequence). V lost 4 bases and J lost 11; bases outside the gene matches: 8. The DNA for the CDR3 is TGTGCCAGCAGCCTAAGACAGGGTGCGGCCCAGCATTTT. Encoded protein: CASSLRQGAAQHF.

The chain joins TRBV6-5 to TRBJ1-1; 7 bases agree with TRBD1. Trimming removed 9 bases from V and 6 bases from J; junction bases left unmatched: 7. CDR1 is MNHEY, CDR2 SVGAGI, per germline. The CDR3 extends over 12 amino acids. The CDR3 nucleotides read TGTGCCAGTAGAACAGGGGCGGCTGAAGCTTTCTTT. Its translation is CASRTGAAEAFF.

This clone was counted a single time. The genes are TRBV12-3 or TRBV12-4 and TRBJ1-1, with D unresolved. With 3 bases removed from V and 1 base from J, the gap between germline ends came to 6 bases. The CDR3 runs 13 residues. Here the CDR3 DNA reads TGTGCCAGCAGTTTTGTCGAGAACACTGAAGCTTTCTTT. Its protein product is CASSFVENTEAFF.

CDR3 loop: CASSEGSAVFGELFF. The CDR3 bases are TGTGCCAGCAGTGAAGGTAGCGCGGTTTTCGGGGAGCTGTTTTTT. The chain links TRBV2 to TRBJ2-2; D may be TRBD2 (5 bases). V lost 1 base, J lost 7 bases, and 13 bases lay in between. The CDR3 has 15 residues. CDR1 is SNHLY, CDR2 FYNNEI, per germline. Drawing the rest from reference TRBV2 and TRBJ2-2, the complete variable domain is EPEVTQTPSHQVTQMGQEVILRCVPISNHLYFYWYRQILGQKVEFLVSFYNNEISEKSEIFDDQFSVERPDGSNFTLKIRSTKLEDSAMYFCASSEGSAVFGELFFGEGSRLTVL.

The rearrangement links TRBV28 to TRBJ1-1; no firm D call. Trimming took 6 bases from V and 1 from J, leaving 12 bases between them. Germline V gives CDR1 MDHEN, CDR2 SYDVKM. This CDR3 spans 14 amino acids. CDR3 amino acids: CASSPTDWNTEAFF. Written as DNA, the CDR3 is TGTGCCAGCAGCCCAACAGACTGGAACACTGAAGCTTTCTTT.

The J gene is TRBJ1-3, the V gene TRBV11-2; 7 nucleotides match TRBD1. CDR1 SGHAT and CDR2 FQNNGV come from the germline V gene. This CDR3 contains 14 residues. The J segment lost 4 bases and the V segment lost 3 bases, leaving 3 bases of the junction unmatched. For the CDR3, the DNA is TGTGCCAGCAGCTTTTCGGACAGGGGAAACACCATATATTTT. It is translated as CASSFSDRGNTIYF. Complete variable domain (other parts from reference TRBV11-2 and TRBJ1-3): EAGVAQSPRYKIIEKRQSVAFWCNPISGHATLYWYQQILGQGPKLLIQFQNNGVVDDSQLPKDRFSAERLKGVDSTLKIQPAKLEDSAVYLCASSFSDRGNTIYFGEGSWLTVV.

V is TRBV12-3 or TRBV12-4 and J is TRBJ2-7; tentatively, D is TRBD1 (5 bases). There are 12 residues in the CDR3. V was clipped by 4 bases and J by 7 bases, with 11 bases between them. The CDR3 nucleotides read TGTGCCAGCAGTTGGATCCCAGGGGAGCAGTACTTC. This sequence encodes CASSWIPGEQYF.

This rearrangement joins TRBV6-6 to TRBJ1-1; tentatively, D is TRBD1 (5 bases). From germline, CDR1 is MNHNY and CDR2 SVGAGI (reference sequence). Trimming stripped 10 bases from V and 1 base from J, with 16 bases between. The CDR3 length is 14 residues. CDR3 nucleotides: TGTGCCACCCGGAAGAGGGGCGAGAACACTGAAGCTTTCTTT. Translated, it gives CATRKRGENTEAFF.

CDR3 DNA: TGTGCCAGCAGCCCCCTAGCGGGAGGGTTTCTCTCCTACGAGCAGTACTTC. Its translation is CASSPLAGGFLSYEQYF. This rearrangement joins TRBV7-2 to TRBJ2-7, with 12 bases lining up with TRBD2. The V gene's germline CDR1 is SGHTA and CDR2 FQGNSA. V lost 5 bases to trimming and J lost 0 bases; unmatched junction nucleotides: 8. The CDR3 spans 17 residues.

The chain uses TRBV7-9 and TRBJ2-7, with 8 bases lining up with TRBD2. CDR3 length: 16 residues. V gave up 4 bases and J gave up 2 bases; unmatched junction bases: 10. Germline CDR1 and CDR2: SEHNR and FQNEAQ (reference sequence). Here the CDR3 DNA reads TGTGCCAGCAGCTCGACGTTAGCGGGACCTGCCTACGAGCAGTACTTC. Translation gives CASSSTLAGPAYEQYF.

The V gene is TRBV24-1, the J gene TRBJ1-2; a possible D gene is TRBD1 (6 bases). The CDR3 has 15 amino acids. The germline V and J ends were trimmed by 3 bases and 8 bases, with 18 bases remaining between them. Germline assignment: CDR1 KGHDR and CDR2 SFDVKD. The CDR3 region has the DNA TGTGCCACCAGTGATGCCCAACAGGGTCCTAGAGGCTACACCTTC. The encoded protein is CATSDAQQGPRGYTF.

The chain recombines TRBV7-2 with TRBJ2-2; 7 bases match TRBD2. After removal of 7 bases from V and 5 bases from J, the junction contained 10 bases not matched to a gene. Germline lookup yields CDR1 SGHTA and CDR2 FQGNSA. This CDR3 has 15 residues. The DNA for the CDR3 is TGTGCCAGCACCCAAAGGCAGGGAGGGACCGGGGAGCTGTTTTTT. Its translation: CASTQRQGGTGELFF. Drawing the rest from reference TRBV7-2 and TRBJ2-2, the complete variable domain is GAGVSQSPSNKVTEKGKDVELRCDPISGHTALYWYRQSLGQGLEFLIYFQGNSAPDKSGLPSDRFSAERTGGSVSTLTIQRTQQEDSAVYLCASTQRQGGTGELFFGEGSRLTVL.

This chain's CDR3 is CASSLRQSYEQYF. CDR3 sequence (DNA): TGTGCCAGCAGCTTAAGACAGAGCTACGAGCAGTACTTC. This chain joins TRBV7-3 and TRBJ2-7, with D maybe TRBD1 (5 bases). This CDR3 is built from 13 residues. CDR1 SGHTA and CDR2 FQGTGA come from the germline V gene. The V and J ends lost 1 base and 3 bases respectively, with 7 bases between them.

The V call is TRBV28, the J call TRBJ2-5, with 7 bases matching TRBD2. CDR1 is MDHEN and CDR2 is SYDVKM in the germline V gene. CDR3 length: 17 residues. Trimming cost V 4 bases and J 5 bases; bases outside gene matches: 16. The CDR3 protein is CASSSPIGAGAWETQYF. CDR3 coding DNA: TGTGCCAGCAGTTCTCCTATCGGGGCGGGAGCGTGGGAGACCCAGTACTTC.

The genes are TRBV7-9 and TRBJ2-7; 7 bases agree with TRBD1. There are 14 residues in the CDR3. V lost 5 bases and J lost 3; bases outside the gene matches: 7. Germline V lookup: CDR1 SEHNR, CDR2 FQNEAQ (reference sequence). CDR3 sequence (DNA): TGTGCCAGCAGCGCCCGGGACAGCCTCTACGAGCAGTACTTC. It is translated as CASSARDSLYEQYF. Full variable domain (remainder filled in from reference TRBV7-9 and TRBJ2-7): DTGVSQNPRHKITKRGQNVTFRCDPISEHNRLYWYRQTLGQGPEFLTYFQNEAQLEKSRLLSDRFSAERPKGSFSTLEIQRTEQGDSAMYLCASSARDSLYEQYFGPGTRLTVT.

The chain uses TRBV6-1 and TRBJ1-2; unclear D gene. CDR1 and CDR2 from the germline V gene are MNHNS and SASEGT. The CDR3 runs 14 residues. The V end lost 1 base, the J end lost 8 bases, and 14 bases lay between the germline ends. The CDR3 loop reads CASSEESQLWGYTF. CDR3 bases: TGTGCCAGCAGTGAAGAATCCCAACTATGGGGCTACACCTTC.

The chain recombines TRBV7-3 with TRBJ2-1; 10 bases are a match to TRBD2. The J segment lost 0 bases and the V segment lost 1 base, leaving 9 bases of the junction unmatched. CDR1 is SGHTA, CDR2 FQGTGA, per germline. This CDR3 is built from 19 residues. For the CDR3, the DNA is TGTGCCAGCAGCTTAATAGGGCTAGCGGGGGCCAGCTCCTACAATGAGCAGTTCTTC. Encoded protein: CASSLIGLAGASSYNEQFF.

The chain links TRBV2 to TRBJ1-5; possibly TRBD1 for D (6 bases). Germline assignment: CDR1 SNHLY and CDR2 FYNNEI. This CDR3 is 14 amino acids long. The germline V and J ends were trimmed by 3 bases and 2 bases, with 8 bases remaining between them. CDR3 region: CASSEWTGNQPQHF. The DNA for the CDR3 is TGTGCCAGCAGTGAGTGGACAGGCAATCAGCCCCAGCATTTT.